Each of the 6 T cell receptor beta chains below was sequenced from the same sample in a study of T cells after yellow fever vaccination. TCRdb analysed the 5' RACE reads with MiXCR anew, one entry per CDR3 protein. The sample has 200,000 or so distinct CDR3 sequences, approximately 6.3% seen once. Sequencing was performed on CD4+ T cells sorted from PBMCs, taken on the day of the yellow fever booster vaccination. All receptors come from a man aged 25-45 years who received the YFV17D yellow fever vaccine.

This clonotype was picked up a small number of times. The chain employs TRBV24-1 and TRBJ2-3, with TRBD2 matching over 10 bases. The CDR3 sequence is 17 residues long. Per the germline V gene, CDR1 is KGHDR and CDR2 is SFDVKD. J lost 6 bases, V lost 1 base, and 9 bases had no gene match. The CDR3 is CATSDFSPAGGPDTQYF. The DNA for the CDR3 is TGTGCCACCAGTGATTTTTCCCCAGCGGGAGGGCCCGATACGCAGTATTTT.

The chain uses TRBV5-4 and TRBJ2-7, with D maybe TRBD1 (6 bases). The germline V gene encodes CDR1 SGHNT and CDR2 YYREEE (reference sequence). The CDR3 covers 14 residues. Trimming cost V 2 bases and J 9 bases, with 18 bases left between them. CDR3 bases: TGTGCCAGCAGCTTTGTGGACAGCGCTACGGGGCAGTACTTC. This translates into CASSFVDSATGQYF.

The chain recombines TRBV28 with TRBJ2-1, with unresolved D. Germline CDR1 MDHEN, CDR2 SYDVKM. V lost 2 bases and J lost 7, with 15 bases in between. The CDR3 sequence is 15 residues long. The CDR3 protein is CASSLVGNGWNEQFF. CDR3 in DNA: TGTGCCAGCAGTTTAGTGGGTAATGGTTGGAATGAGCAGTTCTTC.

V and J are TRBV10-3 and TRBJ1-2; D is undetermined. Per the germline V gene, CDR1 is ENHRY and CDR2 is SYGVKD. The CDR3 sequence is 11 residues long. The germline V and J ends were trimmed by 3 bases and 8 bases, with 7 bases remaining between them. The CDR3 spells CAISDSGGYTF. Written as DNA, the CDR3 is TGTGCCATCAGTGATTCGGGCGGCTACACCTTC.

This clonotype has a count of ten or more. The CDR3 spells CASSYRGATLHF. The CDR3 bases are TGTGCCAGCAGTTACCGGGGAGCCACCCTCCACTTT. The rearrangement uses TRBV6-2 or TRBV6-3 and TRBJ1-6; D unclear. Per germline, CDR1 MNHEY and CDR2 SVGEGT. V lost 2 bases and J lost 14, with 10 bases in between. This CDR3 is 12 amino acids long.

This clonotype has at least ten counts. V gene TRBV6-5 combines with J gene TRBJ2-1; D remains ambiguous. Between the trimmed V and J ends, which lost 2 bases and 12 bases, there was a span of 8 bases. The CDR3 length is 11 residues. CDR1 and CDR2 (germline): MNHEY, SVGAGI. The CDR3 sequence is CASSYNLVQFF. In DNA form, the CDR3 reads TGTGCCAGCAGTTACAATCTGGTGCAGTTCTTC.